This note documents a single T cell receptor beta chain sequence. What it binds is unknown. The data stem from a study of T cell responses to AZD1222 COVID-19 vaccine. TCRdb keeps only in-frame clones here, not all; method: immunoSEQ multiplex PCR. The data show some 96,000 clones, roughly 80% seen once. The CDR3 loop spans 15 amino acids. Germline V gene lookup returns CDR1 LGHNT and CDR2 FRNRAP. V gave up 1 base and J gave up 5 bases; unmatched junction bases: 1. General observations from the study: Only a handful of individuals given AZD1222 were seropositive at baseline. Within unmutated variant regions lay the reported targets of nearly half of spike-specific TCRs. Possibly, clonal diversity was underestimated; donors were largely white British and included more females. Spike-specific TCR breadth and depth grew following two AZD1222 doses.

This clonotype was sampled from an adult who received the AZD1222 COVID-19 vaccine. This material consisted of peripheral blood, taken 28 days after the second AZD1222 dose. The chain has TRBV12-5 and TRBJ2-1, with TRBD2 matching 11 bases. The CDR3 region is CASGLGLAGHNEQFF. CDR3 DNA sequence: TGTGCTAGTGGTTTGGGACTAGCGGGACACAATGAGCAGTTCTTC.